A single sample gave rise to the 22 T cell receptor beta chains below, sequenced in a study of T cell responses to AZD1222 COVID-19 vaccine. Sequencing was performed with immunoSEQ multiplex PCR; in TCRdb, only in-frame clones are kept and a portion is missing. The table has roughly 100,000 clones, 82% seen once. Sequenced here: peripheral blood, sampled on day 0 of AZD1222 vaccination. The receptors stem from an adult in good health.

V and J are TRBV6-4 and TRBJ2-1; 9 bases fit TRBD2. J was trimmed by 6 bases and V by 2 bases; bases with no gene match: 8. This CDR3 has 16 amino acids. Germline CDR1 is MRHNA and CDR2 is SNTAGT. The CDR3 protein is CASSDAIAGDLNEQFF. CDR3 DNA sequence: TGTGCCAGCAGTGACGCCATAGCGGGAGACCTCAATGAGCAGTTCTTC.

This chain links TRBV5-1 with TRBJ2-5; unclear D gene. This CDR3 contains 15 residues. V was clipped by 2 bases and J by 3 bases, with 14 bases between them. Germline CDR1 SGHRS, CDR2 YFSETQ. This CDR3 reads CASSFYMGSKETQYF. CDR3 DNA sequence: TGCGCCAGCAGCTTCTATATGGGCTCAAAAGAGACCCAGTACTTC.

The V call is TRBV11-2, the J call TRBJ2-7; possible D gene TRBD1, 6 bases. The V gene lost 5 bases and the J gene lost 5 bases, with 19 bases spanning the gap. Germline V CDR1 and CDR2: SGHAT, FQNNGV. The CDR3 loop spans 15 amino acids. CDR3 loop: CASSPSLVRGHEQYF. The DNA of the CDR3 is TGTGCCAGCAGCCCTAGTTTAGTCAGGGGCCACGAGCAGTACTTC.

This clone was detected once. The CDR3 here is CASSIAGGGDTQYF. The CDR3 DNA follows: TGCGCCAGCAGCATAGCGGGGGGCGGGGATACGCAGTATTTT. The chain combines TRBV5-1 with TRBJ2-3, with 10 bases aligning to TRBD2. Germline CDR1 reads SGHRS; CDR2 reads YFSETQ. The junction had 5 bases not matched to a gene; V was cut back by 4 bases and J by 6 bases. The CDR3 consists of 14 residues. Full variable domain (rest looked up from reference TRBV5-1 and TRBJ2-3): KAGVTQTPRYLIKTRGQQVTLSCSPISGHRSVSWYQQTPGQGLQFLFEYFSETQRNKGNFPGRFSGRQFSNSRSEMNVSTLELGDSALYLCASSIAGGGDTQYFGPGTRLTVL.

The V and J genes are TRBV7-9 and TRBJ2-1; 13 positions agree with TRBD2. Per germline, CDR1 SEHNR and CDR2 FQNEAQ (reference sequence). The CDR3 totals 15 residues. V lost 5 bases to trimming and J lost 6 bases; unmatched junction nucleotides: 4. The CDR3, as DNA: TGTGCCAGCAGCCAGGGACTAGCGGGGATCAATGAGCAGTTCTTC. Its protein is CASSQGLAGINEQFF.

This clone has a handful of counts. The chain employs TRBV30 and TRBJ1-1, with TRBD1 matching 8 bases. The CDR3 is 14 amino acids. CDR1 is GTSNPN and CDR2 is SVGIG in the germline V gene (reference sequence). With 0 bases clipped from V and 5 bases from J, the junction kept 5 bases outside the gene matches. The CDR3 here is CAWSVGRGRTEAFF. DNA of the CDR3: TGTGCCTGGAGTGTAGGCAGGGGGCGAACTGAAGCTTTCTTT.

The rearrangement uses TRBV4-3 and TRBJ2-2; D is perhaps TRBD1 (6 bases). CDR1 is LGHNA, CDR2 YSLEER, per germline. The CDR3 consists of 15 residues. With 4 bases removed from V and 4 bases from J, the gap between germline ends came to 13 bases. CDR3 loop: CASSPKARGTGELFF. The CDR3 DNA reads TGCGCCAGCAGCCCGAAGGCCAGGGGCACCGGGGAGCTGTTTTTT.

V and J are TRBV29-1 and TRBJ1-5; 10 bases align to TRBD1. The CDR3 spans 15 residues. The junction had 1 base not matched to a gene; V was cut back by 0 bases and J by 2 bases. Germline loops: CDR1 SQVTM, CDR2 ANQGSEA. CDR3 DNA sequence: TGCAGCGTTGAAGATGGGACAGGGGGCAATCAGCCCCAGCATTTT. This gives the protein CSVEDGTGGNQPQHF.

The chain recombines TRBV7-2 with TRBJ1-2, with TRBD1 identical over 9 bases. V lost 5 bases and J lost 6; bases outside the gene matches: 10. CDR1 and CDR2 from the germline V gene are SGHTA and FQGNSA. There are 15 residues in the CDR3. The CDR3 coding sequence is TGTGCCAGCAGCCCCAACCCGGGACAGGGTCATGGCTACACCTTC. Amino acids: CASSPNPGQGHGYTF. The full variable domain, rest sourced from reference TRBV7-2 and TRBJ1-2, is GAGVSQSPSNKVTEKGKDVELRCDPISGHTALYWYRQSLGQGLEFLIYFQGNSAPDKSGLPSDRFSAERTGGSVSTLTIQRTQQEDSAVYLCASSPNPGQGHGYTFGSGTRLTVV.

This chain connects TRBV6-2 or TRBV6-3 to TRBJ2-1; D perhaps matches TRBD2 (6 bases). Germline-derived CDR1 and CDR2 are MNHEY and SVGEGT. The CDR3 runs 16 residues. Trimming removed 1 base from V and 0 bases from J, with 10 bases in between. The CDR3 spells CASSYFKRVSYNEQFF. The CDR3 DNA reads as TGTGCCAGCAGTTACTTCAAGCGGGTCTCCTACAATGAGCAGTTCTTC.

The chain carries TRBV9 and TRBJ1-1; D gene ambiguous. V lost 6 bases and J lost 4, with 13 bases in between. CDR1 and CDR2 (germline): SGDLS, YYNGEE. The CDR3 covers 13 residues. CDR3 coding DNA: TGTGCCAGCACCTCGGGCAAAGGCACTGAAGCTTTCTTT. As protein: CASTSGKGTEAFF.

This rearrangement joins TRBV30 to TRBJ1-1, with D perhaps TRBD1 (5 bases). V gave up 0 bases and J gave up 4 bases, with 12 bases separating them. Per germline, CDR1 GTSNPN and CDR2 SVGIG (reference sequence). The CDR3 has 14 residues. The CDR3 here is CAWSVWGQGTEAFF. CDR3 coding DNA: TGTGCCTGGAGTGTTTGGGGTCAGGGCACTGAAGCTTTCTTT.

V gene TRBV14 combines with J gene TRBJ1-2; D is uncertain. The germline CDR1 and CDR2 sequences are SGHDN and FVKESK. This CDR3 is built from 12 residues. V lost 1 base and J 4 bases, leaving 4 bases between the germline ends. The CDR3 DNA sequence: TGTGCCAGCAGCCAAGGCGCCTATGGCTACACCTTC. Its protein product is CASSQGAYGYTF.

This chain uses TRBV5-4 with TRBJ2-3; 8 nucleotides match TRBD2. Germline CDR1 SGHNT, CDR2 YYREEE (reference sequence). Trimming removed 4 bases from V and 3 bases from J; junction bases left unmatched: 4. CDR3 size: 14 residues. The DNA for the CDR3 is TGTGCCAGCAGCCTCGGGGGGGCTACAGATACGCAGTATTTT. Protein: CASSLGGATDTQYF.

The chain joins TRBV7-2 to TRBJ1-2, with D maybe TRBD1 (5 bases). The CDR3 is 14 amino acids. Germline V gives CDR1 SGHTA, CDR2 FQGNSA. V was cut by 3 bases and J by 3 bases, with 11 bases left in between. The CDR3 spells CASSLGGLDYGYTF. CDR3 nucleotides: TGTGCCAGCAGCTTGGGGGGGTTGGACTATGGCTACACCTTC.

The chain links TRBV5-8 to TRBJ2-7, with TRBD1 matching 7 bases. V lost 2 bases, J lost 0 bases, and 2 bases stayed unmatched. The V gene's germline CDR1 is SGHTS and CDR2 YDEGEE. The CDR3 is 14 amino acids. The CDR3 is CASSFYRGSYEQYF. CDR3 nucleotide sequence: TGTGCCAGCAGCTTTTACAGGGGCTCCTACGAGCAGTACTTC.

This clone appeared once. The rearrangement links TRBV2 to TRBJ1-2; TRBD1 aligns across 7 bases. In germline, CDR1 is SNHLY, CDR2 FYNNEI. There are 14 residues in the CDR3. V dropped 2 bases and J dropped 2; count of bases not matched to a gene: 2. CDR3 DNA: TGTGCCAGCAGTGAAACAGGGGCGAACTATGGCTACACCTTC. This codes for CASSETGANYGYTF.

This clone was found a few times. V usage is TRBV6-5 and J usage is TRBJ1-2; D ambiguous. Deletions cut 2 bases from V and 0 bases from J, with 10 bases between. The CDR3 covers 15 residues. Per the germline V gene, CDR1 is MNHEY and CDR2 is SVGAGI. The CDR3 protein is CASSYGGSPNYGYTF. In DNA, the CDR3 is TGTGCCAGCAGTTACGGCGGGTCCCCTAACTATGGCTACACCTTC.

V and J are TRBV9 and TRBJ2-7, with a weak D call TRBD1 (7 bases). The germline V and J ends were trimmed by 4 bases and 2 bases, with 16 bases remaining between them. The germline CDR1 and CDR2 sequences are SGDLS and YYNGEE. The CDR3 totals 15 residues. The CDR3: CASSFGGTATYEQYF. Here the CDR3 DNA reads TGTGCCAGCAGCTTTGGAGGGACAGCTACCTACGAGCAGTACTTC.

The V gene is TRBV7-2, the J gene TRBJ1-5; no clear D gene. V was cut by 5 bases and J by 7 bases, with 12 bases left in between. This CDR3 has 13 amino acids. CDR1 and CDR2 from the germline V gene are SGHTA and FQGNSA. The CDR3 reads CASSPPGYQPQHF. The CDR3, as DNA: TGTGCCAGCAGCCCCCCGGGCTACCAGCCCCAGCATTTT.

The chain recombines TRBV5-1 with TRBJ2-7; the match to TRBD1 covers 9 bases. V lost 2 bases and J lost 2; bases outside the gene matches: 2. The CDR3 contains 14 residues. Per germline, CDR1 SGHRS and CDR2 YFSETQ. The chain's CDR3 is CASSFGTGTYEQYF. The CDR3 DNA reads TGCGCCAGCAGCTTTGGGACAGGGACCTACGAGCAGTACTTC.

This clone is labeled as medium-sized. The rearrangement joins TRBV11-3 to TRBJ1-3; 10 bases are a match to TRBD1. After removal of 4 bases from V and 4 bases from J, the junction contained 4 bases not matched to a gene. There are 15 residues in the CDR3. CDR1 SGHNT and CDR2 YENEEA come from the germline V gene. This CDR3 is CASSSGQGPGNTIYF. CDR3 DNA: TGTGCCAGCAGCTCGGGACAGGGGCCCGGAAACACCATATATTTT.